A single sample is the source of the 8 T cell receptor beta chains below, sequenced in a study of blood T cell repertoires in COVID-19. TCRdb's copy holds only in-frame clones and misses some; the assay was immunoSEQ multiplex PCR. The data show about 670,000 clones, around 89% seen once. The sequenced sample was peripheral blood. The receptors were sampled from a woman aged 18 to 35 with acute or convalescent COVID-19.

This chain connects TRBV4-1 to TRBJ1-1; perhaps TRBD1 as D (5 bases). Germline-derived CDR1 and CDR2 are MGHRA and YSYEKL. The CDR3 is 18 amino acids. V was clipped by 0 bases and J by 2 bases, with 19 bases between them. CDR3 region: CASSQDRFRANSNTEAFF. In nucleotides, the CDR3 is TGCGCCAGCAGCCAAGATCGGTTCAGGGCGAACAGTAACACTGAAGCTTTCTTT.

This rearrangement joins TRBV6-2 or TRBV6-3 to TRBJ1-2; possible D gene TRBD1, 6 bases. Trimming left V 5 bases short and J 4 bases short, with 11 bases between. The germline V gene encodes CDR1 MNHEY and CDR2 SVGEGT. The CDR3 covers 13 residues. CDR3 in amino acids: CASSRQEIYGYTF. CDR3 in DNA: TGTGCCAGCAGTCGACAGGAAATCTATGGCTACACCTTC.

V gene TRBV6-5 combines with J gene TRBJ2-1; TRBD1 matches 8 bases. This CDR3 has 14 amino acids. V trimming: 0 bases; J trimming: 9 bases; junction bases outside the gene matches: 4. Germline V gives CDR1 MNHEY, CDR2 SVGAGI. CDR3 protein: CASSYSQGAIEQFF. The CDR3 DNA reads as TGTGCCAGCAGTTACTCGCAGGGGGCGATTGAGCAGTTCTTC.

This clone was picked up one time. The rearrangement links TRBV7-8 to TRBJ1-2; TRBD1 might be the D (5 bases). The V gene lost 5 bases and the J gene lost 7 bases, with 29 bases spanning the gap. In germline, CDR1 is SGHVS, CDR2 FQNEAQ. The CDR3 loop spans 18 amino acids. In nucleotides, the CDR3 is TGTGCCAGCAGCCTAAAGGGGTATGAGGTACAGGCGACGAGTGGCTACACCTTC. This codes for CASSLKGYEVQATSGYTF.

This chain connects TRBV11-2 to TRBJ1-3; D is possibly TRBD1 (5 bases). Germline loops: CDR1 SGHAT, CDR2 FQNNGV. The CDR3 covers 14 residues. V lost 2 bases, J lost 4 bases, and 9 bases lay in between. The DNA for the CDR3 is TGTGCCAGCAGCTTATCAGGGAAAGGAAACACCATATATTTT. This encodes CASSLSGKGNTIYF.

The CDR3 bases are TGTGCCAGCAGCTTAGGGGACAGGAATGAAAAACTGTTTTTT. This translates into CASSLGDRNEKLFF. The J gene is TRBJ1-4, the V gene TRBV7-9, with 8 bases matching TRBD1. Germline CDR1 and CDR2: SEHNR and FQNEAQ (reference sequence). V was pared by 1 base and J by 5 bases, with 0 bases of the junction left unmatched. The CDR3 extends over 14 amino acids.

V usage is TRBV4-3 and J usage is TRBJ1-2; 7 bases agree with TRBD1. V lost 1 base, J lost 5 bases, and 10 bases stayed unmatched. CDR3 length: 16 amino acids. Germline CDR1 reads LGHNA; CDR2 reads YSLEER. CDR3 sequence reads: CASSQGHGTVGYGYTF. In DNA, the CDR3 is TGCGCCAGCAGCCAAGGCCACGGGACAGTTGGATATGGCTACACCTTC.

This rearrangement joins TRBV4-3 to TRBJ2-6, with D perhaps TRBD1 (6 bases). The CDR3 sequence is 17 residues long. Between the trimmed V and J ends, which lost 0 bases and 4 bases, there was a span of 13 bases. Germline CDR1 is LGHNA and CDR2 is YSLEER. The CDR3 DNA reads TGCGCCAGCAGCCAAGAGGGAACAGGGTCAGGGGCCAACGTCCTGACTTTC. This translates into CASSQEGTGSGANVLTF.